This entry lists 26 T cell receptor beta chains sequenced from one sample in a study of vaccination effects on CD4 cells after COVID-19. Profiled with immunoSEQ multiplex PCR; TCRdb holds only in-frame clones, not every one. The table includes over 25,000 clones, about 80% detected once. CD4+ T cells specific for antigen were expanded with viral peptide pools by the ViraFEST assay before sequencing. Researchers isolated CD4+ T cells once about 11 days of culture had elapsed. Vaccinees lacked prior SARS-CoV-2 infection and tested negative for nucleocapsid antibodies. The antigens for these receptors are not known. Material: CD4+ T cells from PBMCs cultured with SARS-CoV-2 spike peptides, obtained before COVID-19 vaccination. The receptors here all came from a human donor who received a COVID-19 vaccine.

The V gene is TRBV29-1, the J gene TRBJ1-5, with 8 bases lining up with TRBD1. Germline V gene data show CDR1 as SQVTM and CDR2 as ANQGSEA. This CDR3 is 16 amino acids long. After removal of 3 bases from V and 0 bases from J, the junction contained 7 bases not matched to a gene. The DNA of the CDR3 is TGCAGCGTTGACTGGGGACAGGAAATTAGCAATCAGCCCCAGCATTTT. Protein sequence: CSVDWGQEISNQPQHF.

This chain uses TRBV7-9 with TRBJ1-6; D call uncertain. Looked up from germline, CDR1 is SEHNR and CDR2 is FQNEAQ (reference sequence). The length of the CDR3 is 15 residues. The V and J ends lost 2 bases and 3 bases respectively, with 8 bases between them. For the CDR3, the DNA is TGTGCCAGCAGCTTATTGGCAGACTATAATTCACCCCTCCACTTT. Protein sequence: CASSLLADYNSPLHF.

CDR3 residues: CASSLWDTASPSSETQYF. CDR3 sequence (DNA): TGCGCCAGCAGCTTGTGGGACACTGCCTCCCCATCCTCAGAGACCCAGTACTTC. The rearrangement uses TRBV5-1 and TRBJ2-5; D perhaps matches TRBD1 (6 bases). Germline lookup yields CDR1 SGHRS and CDR2 YFSETQ. This CDR3 is 18 amino acids long. V shed 1 base and J shed 4 bases, with 23 bases lying between them.

CDR3 sequence (DNA): TGTGCCAGTACCGGACTAGCGGGTCGTATCGGGGAGCTGTTTTTT. Its translation is CASTGLAGRIGELFF. The chain uses TRBV19 and TRBJ2-2, with 11 bases identical to TRBD2. The CDR3 covers 15 residues. The J segment lost 7 bases and the V segment lost 7 bases, leaving 8 bases of the junction unmatched. Germline V CDR1 and CDR2: LNHDA, SQIVND (reference sequence).

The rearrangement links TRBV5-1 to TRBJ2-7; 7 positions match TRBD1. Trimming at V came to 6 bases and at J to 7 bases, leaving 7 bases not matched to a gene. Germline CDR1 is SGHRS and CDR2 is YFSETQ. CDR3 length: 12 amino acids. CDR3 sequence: CASKTDRAEQYF. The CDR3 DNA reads TGCGCCAGCAAGACCGACAGGGCTGAGCAGTACTTC.

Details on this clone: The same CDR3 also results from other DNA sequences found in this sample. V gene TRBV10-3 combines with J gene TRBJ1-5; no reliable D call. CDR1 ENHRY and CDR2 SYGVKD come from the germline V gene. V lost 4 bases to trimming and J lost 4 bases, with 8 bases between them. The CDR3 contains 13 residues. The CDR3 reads CAISVGPNQPQHF. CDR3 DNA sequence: TGTGCCATCAGTGTCGGACCAAATCAGCCCCAGCATTTT.

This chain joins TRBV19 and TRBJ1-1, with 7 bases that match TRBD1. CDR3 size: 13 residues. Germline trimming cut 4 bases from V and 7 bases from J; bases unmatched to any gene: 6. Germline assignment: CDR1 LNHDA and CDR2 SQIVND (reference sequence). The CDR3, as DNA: TGTGCCAGTAGTACGACAGGGAGGAGTGAAGCTTTCTTT. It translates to CASSTTGRSEAFF.

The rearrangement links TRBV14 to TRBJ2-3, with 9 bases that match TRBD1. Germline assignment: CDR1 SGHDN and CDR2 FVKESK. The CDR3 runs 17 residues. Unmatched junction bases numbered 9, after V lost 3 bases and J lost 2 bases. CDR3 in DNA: TGTGCCAGCAGCCAGGCCTGGGACAGGGACCTCACAGATACGCAGTATTTT. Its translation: CASSQAWDRDLTDTQYF.

This CDR3 is CASSPLGREGENIQYF. The CDR3 DNA sequence: TGTGCCAGCAGCCCCTTGGGGCGGGAGGGGGAAAACATTCAGTACTTC. The chain has TRBV28 and TRBJ2-4, with 9 bases aligning to TRBD2. The CDR3 has 16 amino acids. CDR1 and CDR2 from the germline V gene are MDHEN and SYDVKM. The ends lost 6 bases at V and 5 bases at J; junction bases unmatched: 11.

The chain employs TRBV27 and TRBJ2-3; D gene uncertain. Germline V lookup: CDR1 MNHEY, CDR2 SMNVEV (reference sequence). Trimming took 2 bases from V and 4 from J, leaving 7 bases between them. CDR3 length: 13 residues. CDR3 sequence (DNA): TGTGCCAGCAGTTTACTTCCCCCAGATACGCAGTATTTT. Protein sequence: CASSLLPPDTQYF.

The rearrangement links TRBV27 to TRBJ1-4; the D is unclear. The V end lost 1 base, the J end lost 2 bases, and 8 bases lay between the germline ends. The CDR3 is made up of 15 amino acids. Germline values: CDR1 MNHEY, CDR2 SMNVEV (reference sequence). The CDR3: CASSLWGTTNEKLFF. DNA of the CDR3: TGTGCCAGCAGTTTATGGGGAACGACTAATGAAAAACTGTTTTTT.

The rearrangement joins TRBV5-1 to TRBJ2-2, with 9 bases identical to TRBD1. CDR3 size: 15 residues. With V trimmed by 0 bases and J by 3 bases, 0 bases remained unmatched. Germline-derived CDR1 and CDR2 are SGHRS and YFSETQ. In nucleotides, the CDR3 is TGCGCCAGCAGCTTGGGGGACAGGGACACCGGGGAGCTGTTTTTT. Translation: CASSLGDRDTGELFF.

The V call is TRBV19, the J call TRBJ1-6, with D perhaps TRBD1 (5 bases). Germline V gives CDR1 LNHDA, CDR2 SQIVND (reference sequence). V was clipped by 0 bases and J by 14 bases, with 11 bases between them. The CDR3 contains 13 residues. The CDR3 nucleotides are TGTGCCAGTAGTATAGACGGGACCGCGACCCTCCACTTT. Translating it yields CASSIDGTATLHF.

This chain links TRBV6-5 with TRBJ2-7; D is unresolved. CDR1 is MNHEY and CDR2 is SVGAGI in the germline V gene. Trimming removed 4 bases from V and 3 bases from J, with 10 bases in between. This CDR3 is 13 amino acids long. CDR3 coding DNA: TGTGCCAGCAGTTTGTCTGTGGGCTACGAGCAGTACTTC. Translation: CASSLSVGYEQYF.

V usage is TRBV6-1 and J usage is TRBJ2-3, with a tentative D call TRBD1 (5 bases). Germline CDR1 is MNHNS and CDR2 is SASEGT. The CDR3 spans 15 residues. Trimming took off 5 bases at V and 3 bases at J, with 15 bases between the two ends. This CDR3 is CASSPSAPGTDTQYF. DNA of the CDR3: TGTGCCAGCAGTCCCTCGGCTCCAGGGACAGATACGCAGTATTTT.

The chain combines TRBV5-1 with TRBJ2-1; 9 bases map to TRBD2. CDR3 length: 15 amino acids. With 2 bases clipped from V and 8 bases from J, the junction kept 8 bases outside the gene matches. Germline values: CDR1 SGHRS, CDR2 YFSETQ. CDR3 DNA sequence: TGCGCCAGCAGCTTACCTAGCGGGACGTCAGATGAGCAGTTCTTC. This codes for CASSLPSGTSDEQFF.

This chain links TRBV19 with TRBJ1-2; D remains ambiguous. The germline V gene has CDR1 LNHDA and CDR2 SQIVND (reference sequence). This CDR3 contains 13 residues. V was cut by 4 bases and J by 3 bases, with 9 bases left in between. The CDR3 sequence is CASSRTFDYGYTF. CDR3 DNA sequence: TGTGCCAGTAGTAGGACTTTTGACTATGGCTACACCTTC.

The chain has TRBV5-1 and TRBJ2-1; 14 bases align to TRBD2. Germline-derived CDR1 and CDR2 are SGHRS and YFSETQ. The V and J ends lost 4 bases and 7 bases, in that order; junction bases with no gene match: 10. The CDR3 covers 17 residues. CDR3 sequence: CASSLQPGLAGGNEQFF. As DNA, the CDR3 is TGCGCCAGCAGCCTGCAACCCGGACTAGCGGGGGGAAATGAGCAGTTCTTC.

Written as DNA, the CDR3 is TGTGCCAGCTCCCTAAGTTTGGGTGAGCAGTACTTC. It translates to CASSLSLGEQYF. The chain has TRBV18 and TRBJ2-7; D is unresolved. The CDR3 spans 12 residues. Germline CDR1 and CDR2: KGHSH and LQKENI. V lost 6 bases, J lost 7 bases, and 13 bases lay in between.

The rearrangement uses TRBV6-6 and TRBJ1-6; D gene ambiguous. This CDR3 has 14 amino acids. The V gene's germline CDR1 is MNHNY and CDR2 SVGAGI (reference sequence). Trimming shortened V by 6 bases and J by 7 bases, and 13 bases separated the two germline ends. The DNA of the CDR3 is TGTGCCAGCAGCTGGAATGCCGTAAATTCACCCCTCCACTTT. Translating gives CASSWNAVNSPLHF.

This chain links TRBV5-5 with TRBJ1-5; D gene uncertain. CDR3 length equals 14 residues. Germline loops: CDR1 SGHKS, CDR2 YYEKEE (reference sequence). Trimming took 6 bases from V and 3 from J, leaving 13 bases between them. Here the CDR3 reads CASKTRAINQPQHF. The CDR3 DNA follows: TGTGCCAGCAAAACAAGGGCCATCAATCAGCCCCAGCATTTT.

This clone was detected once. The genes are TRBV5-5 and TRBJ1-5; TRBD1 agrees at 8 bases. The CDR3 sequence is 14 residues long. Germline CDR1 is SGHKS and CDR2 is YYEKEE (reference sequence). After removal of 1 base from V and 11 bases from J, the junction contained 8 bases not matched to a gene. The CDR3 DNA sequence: TGTGCCAGCAGCTTGCGGTGGCAGGGGGCGACCCAGCATTTT. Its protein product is CASSLRWQGATQHF.

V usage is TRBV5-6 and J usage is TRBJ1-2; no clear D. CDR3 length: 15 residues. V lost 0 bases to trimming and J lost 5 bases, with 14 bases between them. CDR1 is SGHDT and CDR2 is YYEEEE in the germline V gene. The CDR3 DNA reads TGTGCCAGCAGCTTGGCTAGGGCAGAAGGGTATGGCTACACCTTC. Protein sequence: CASSLARAEGYGYTF. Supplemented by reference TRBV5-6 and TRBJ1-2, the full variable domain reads DAGVTQSPTHLIKTRGQQVTLRCSPKSGHDTVSWYQQALGQGPQFIFQYYEEEERQRGNFPDRFSGHQFPNYSSELNVNALLLGDSALYLCASSLARAEGYGYTFGSGTRLTVV.

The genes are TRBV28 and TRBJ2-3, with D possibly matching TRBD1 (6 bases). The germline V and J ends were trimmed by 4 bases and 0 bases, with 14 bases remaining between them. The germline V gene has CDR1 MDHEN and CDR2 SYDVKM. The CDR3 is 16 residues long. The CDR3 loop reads CASSSSTGASTDTQYF. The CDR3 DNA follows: TGTGCCAGCAGTTCGTCGACAGGCGCTAGCACAGATACGCAGTATTTT.

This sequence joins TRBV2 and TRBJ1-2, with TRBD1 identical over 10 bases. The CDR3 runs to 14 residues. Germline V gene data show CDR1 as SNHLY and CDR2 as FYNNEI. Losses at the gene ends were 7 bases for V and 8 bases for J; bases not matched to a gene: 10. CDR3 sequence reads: CASTPLGTGAGYTF. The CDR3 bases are TGTGCCAGCACCCCTTTGGGGACAGGGGCCGGCTACACCTTC.

The CDR3 is CASSPGLAGGSSAQYF. The DNA of the CDR3 is TGTGCCAGTAGTCCGGGACTAGCGGGGGGGTCTTCCGCGCAGTATTTT. The V and J genes are TRBV19 and TRBJ2-3; TRBD2 agrees at 16 bases. V was pared by 5 bases and J by 10 bases, with 9 bases of the junction left unmatched. This CDR3 has 16 amino acids. Germline V lookup: CDR1 LNHDA, CDR2 SQIVND (reference sequence).